Listed below are T cell receptor beta chains from one sample, sequenced in a study of blood T cell repertoires in COVID-19. The method was immunoSEQ multiplex PCR; TCRdb's version includes in-frame clones alone and lacks a portion of them. The sample yields under 150,000 clones, 70% to 90% seen once. Sample: peripheral blood. The receptors were sampled from a human donor in a cohort sampled during active COVID-19. Both conserved end residues are part of each CDR3. The D gene is left open where the match is weak. Clone size is stated in some rows and not others, as once, few, many or a class when expanded.

size	V	D	J	DNA	CDR3
.	TRBV7-9	TRBD1	TRBJ1-1	TGTGCCAGCAGCTTAGAAATAAAGACAGGGGGGTCGGACACTGAAGCTTTCTTT	CASSLEIKTGGSDTEAFF
.	TRBV5-1	.	TRBJ2-3	TGCGCCAGCAATTGGATAGCGGCCACAGATACGCAGTATTTT	CASNWIAATDTQYF
.	TRBV7-2	.	TRBJ2-2	TGTGCCAGCAGCTTAGCCATCGCGGGAACCGGGGAGCTGTTTTTT	CASSLAIAGTGELFF
.	TRBV24-1	.	TRBJ2-2	TGTGCCACCAGTGACCCGACAGAGAACACCGGGGAGCTGTTTTTT	CATSDPTENTGELFF
.	TRBV11-2	TRBD1	TRBJ2-5	TGTGCCAGCAGCTCGACAGGGGGGAACCAAGAGACCCAGTACTTC	CASSSTGGNQETQYF
once	TRBV19	TRBD2	TRBJ2-5	TGTGCCAGTAAACCACTAGCGGGGATTGGGGAGACCCAGTACTTC	CASKPLAGIGETQYF
.	TRBV6-6	TRBD1	TRBJ1-5	TGTGCCAGCAGTGTTCCGGGACAGGGAAATGATCAGCCCCAGCATTTT	CASSVPGQGNDQPQHF
.	TRBV6-5	.	TRBJ2-7	TGTGCCAGCAGTTACTCTTCAGACAGGTCCTACGAGCAGTACTTC	CASSYSSDRSYEQYF
.	TRBV19	.	TRBJ1-2	TGTGCCAGTAGTATGTGGACGGGGGTAGCTAACTATGGCTACACCTTC	CASSMWTGVANYGYTF
.	TRBV5-1	.	TRBJ1-6	TGCGCCAGCAGCTTCAGGGATAGAGGTTCACCCCTCCACTTT	CASSFRDRGSPLHF
.	TRBV3-1/TRBV3-2	TRBD2	TRBJ2-2	TGTGCCAGCAGCCAGGGCGGGGGGTTCACCGGGGAGCTGTTTTTT	CASSQGGGFTGELFF
.	TRBV10-1	TRBD1	TRBJ1-2	TGCGCCAGCAGTGAGAGGGGGGACAGGGGGCGATATGGCTACACCTTC	CASSERGDRGRYGYTF
.	TRBV30	TRBD2	TRBJ2-2	TGTGCCTGGAGTCGGGGGGGCCCCGGGGAGCTGTTTTTT	CAWSRGGPGELFF
.	TRBV30	TRBD1	TRBJ2-7	TGTGCCTGGGCCCCCAGGACAGGGCTTACCTACGAGCAGTACTTC	CAWAPRTGLTYEQYF
.	TRBV6-2/TRBV6-3	TRBD1	TRBJ2-7	TGTGCCAGCAGTTACGACAGGGTGTACGAGCAGTACTTC	CASSYDRVYEQYF
.	TRBV6-5	TRBD1	TRBJ1-2	TGTGCCAGCAGTTACTCGTTACAGGGGAACGGCTACACCTTC	CASSYSLQGNGYTF
.	TRBV5-1	TRBD1	TRBJ1-1	TGCGCCAGCACCCCCAGGGACAGGGTAGCTGGCAGTGCTGAAGCTTTCTTT	CASTPRDRVAGSAEAFF
.	TRBV6-5	.	TRBJ1-1	TGTGCCAGCAGCGACCCTTACAGGGTTGAAGCTTTCTTT	CASSDPYRVEAFF
.	TRBV4-1	.	TRBJ1-3	TGCGCCAGCAGCCAAGAAAGGGGCAGAGAAACAAACACCATATATTTT	CASSQERGRETNTIYF
.	TRBV11-3	.	TRBJ1-1	TGTGCCAGCAGCTTAGACAGGCTGAACACTGAAGCTTTCTTT	CASSLDRLNTEAFF
.	TRBV10-3	.	TRBJ2-5	TGTGCCATCAGCCCGGGACACCCTCAAGAGACCCAGTACTTC	CAISPGHPQETQYF
.	TRBV18	.	TRBJ1-1	TGTGCCAGCTCACTTTCTCAGGGGAACACTGAAGCTTTCTTT	CASSLSQGNTEAFF
.	TRBV5-1	.	TRBJ1-2	TGCGCCAGCAGCTTGGAGCCAGGGGCATACTATGGCTACACCTTC	CASSLEPGAYYGYTF
.	TRBV27	.	TRBJ2-3	TGTGCCAGCAGTTTGCAACAGGGTGAAATCAGCACAGATACGCAGTATTTT	CASSLQQGEISTDTQYF
.	TRBV12-3/TRBV12-4	.	TRBJ1-1	TGTGCCAGCAGTTCTCTAATTGAAGCTTTCTTT	CASSSLIEAFF
.	TRBV5-4	TRBD1	TRBJ2-5	TGTGCCAGCGCCACAGGGGTTAGAGGCCAAGAGACCCAGTACTTC	CASATGVRGQETQYF
.	TRBV18	.	TRBJ2-7	TGTGCCAGCTCATTCCCCGGACAGTACGAGCAGTACTTC	CASSFPGQYEQYF
few	TRBV29-1	TRBD1	TRBJ1-2	TGCAGCGCCCTGACAGGGAACTATGGCTACACCTTC	CSALTGNYGYTF
.	TRBV11-2	TRBD1	TRBJ2-7	TGTGCCAGCAGCTCTCCGCCGGACAGGGTTATATCCTACGAGCAGTACTTC	CASSSPPDRVISYEQYF
.	TRBV3-1/TRBV3-2	TRBD1	TRBJ2-7	TGTGCCAGCAGCCCGGGACAGGGGAGCTCCTACGAGCAGTACTTC	CASSPGQGSSYEQYF
.	TRBV7-8	TRBD1	TRBJ1-4	TGTGCCAGCAGCCCTCGTCCCGGGACAGGGGCGGGGGAAAAACTGTTTTTT	CASSPRPGTGAGEKLFF
.	TRBV15	.	TRBJ1-1	TGTGCCACCAGCAGAGGTGGGGGCATGAACACTGAAGCTTTCTTT	CATSRGGGMNTEAFF
.	TRBV5-1	.	TRBJ2-1	TGCGCCAGCAGCTTGGTGCCTCCTCGGAGCTCCTACAATGAGCAGTTCTTC	CASSLVPPRSSYNEQFF
.	TRBV4-3	TRBD2	TRBJ2-7	TGCGCCAGCAGCCTCGGACTAGCGGGGAACTACGAGCAGTACTTC	CASSLGLAGNYEQYF
.	TRBV5-4	.	TRBJ2-7	TGTGCCAGCAGCTGGGGGGGCTCCGGCGAGCAGTACTTC	CASSWGGSGEQYF
.	TRBV2	TRBD1	TRBJ1-6	TGTGCCAGCCTCGGACAGGGGGTAAATTCACCCCTCCACTTT	CASLGQGVNSPLHF